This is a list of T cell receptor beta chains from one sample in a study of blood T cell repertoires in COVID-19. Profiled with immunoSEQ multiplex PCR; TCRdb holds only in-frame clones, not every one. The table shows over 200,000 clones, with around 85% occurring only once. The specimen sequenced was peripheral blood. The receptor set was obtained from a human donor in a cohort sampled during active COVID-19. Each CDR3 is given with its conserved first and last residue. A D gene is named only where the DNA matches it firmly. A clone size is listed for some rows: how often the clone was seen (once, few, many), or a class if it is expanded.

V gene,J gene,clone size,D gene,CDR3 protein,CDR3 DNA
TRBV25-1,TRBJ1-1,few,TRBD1,CASSSPTGVNTEAFF,TGTGCCAGCAGTAGCCCTACAGGGGTGAACACTGAAGCTTTCTTT
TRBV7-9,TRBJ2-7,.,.,CATAGPNYYEQYF,TGTGCCACCGCGGGCCCGAACTACTACGAGCAGTACTTC
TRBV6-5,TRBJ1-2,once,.,CASSSDTYGYTF,TGTGCCAGCAGTTCCGACACCTATGGCTACACCTTC
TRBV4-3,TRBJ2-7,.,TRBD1,CASSQVADRVGYEQYF,TGCGCCAGCAGCCAGGTCGCAGACAGGGTTGGGTACGAGCAGTACTTC
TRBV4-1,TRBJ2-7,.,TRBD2,CASSQGVGLANVYEQYF,TGCGCCAGCAGCCAGGGGGTAGGACTAGCGAATGTCTACGAGCAGTACTTC
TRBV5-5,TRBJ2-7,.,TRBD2,CASSLIAGSGEQYF,TGTGCCAGCAGCTTGATAGCGGGATCGGGAGAGCAGTACTTC
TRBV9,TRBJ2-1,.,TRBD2,CASSVGPTSGSVSYNEQFF,TGTGCCAGCAGCGTAGGCCCTACTAGCGGGAGCGTATCCTACAATGAGCAGTTCTTC
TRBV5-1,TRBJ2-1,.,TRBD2,CASSLEASGARDSYNEQFF,TGCGCCAGCAGCTTGGAGGCTAGCGGGGCCCGTGACTCCTACAATGAGCAGTTCTTC
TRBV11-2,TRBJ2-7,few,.,CASSLDRSSYEQYF,TGTGCCAGCAGCCTAGACCGTAGCTCCTACGAGCAGTACTTC
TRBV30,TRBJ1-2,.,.,CAWSLSGSYGYTF,TGTGCCTGGAGTCTCTCCGGGAGCTATGGCTACACCTTC
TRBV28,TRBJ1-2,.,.,CASNPVGVGWGGYTF,TGTGCCAGCAACCCAGTAGGGGTTGGGTGGGGTGGCTACACCTTC
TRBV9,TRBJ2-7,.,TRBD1,CASSVESGGPYEQYF,TGTGCCAGCAGCGTAGAGTCAGGGGGCCCCTACGAGCAGTACTTC
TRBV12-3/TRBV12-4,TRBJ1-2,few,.,CASSLGQGRSYTF,TGTGCCAGCAGTTTGGGGCAGGGGAGAAGCTACACCTTC
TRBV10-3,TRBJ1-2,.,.,CATQSDTRANYGYTF,TGTGCCACTCAGTCTGACACCCGAGCTAACTATGGCTACACCTTC
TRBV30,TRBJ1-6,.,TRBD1,CAWMPGQGYNSPLHF,TGTGCCTGGATGCCGGGACAGGGCTATAATTCACCCCTCCACTTT